This record looks at one T cell receptor beta chain sequence and its context. The CDR3 consists of 14 residues. Between the trimmed V and J ends, which lost 2 bases and 0 bases, there was a span of 6 bases. The germline gives CDR1 LGHNA, CDR2 YNFKEQ. RNA in amounts of roughly 0.5 to 1 ug was reverse transcribed with random hexamers. Via MiXCR, TCRdb re-called the immunoSEQ multiplex PCR reads, giving one row per CDR3 protein. The sample consists of approximately 200,000 distinct CDR3 sequences, approximately 95% of them appearing once. The sample is drawn from a study of CD8 T cells in Susac syndrome. While CD8+ and CD4+ T cells were isolated negatively, TEMRA cells were enriched by FACS.

This TCR was recovered from a human donor with multiple sclerosis. V and J are TRBV4-2 and TRBJ2-3; no firm D call. Sequencing input: CD4+ T cells from PBMCs. DNA for the CDR3: TGTGCCAGCAGCCAACAGATTAGCACAGATACGCAGTATTTT. This codes for CASSQQISTDTQYF.